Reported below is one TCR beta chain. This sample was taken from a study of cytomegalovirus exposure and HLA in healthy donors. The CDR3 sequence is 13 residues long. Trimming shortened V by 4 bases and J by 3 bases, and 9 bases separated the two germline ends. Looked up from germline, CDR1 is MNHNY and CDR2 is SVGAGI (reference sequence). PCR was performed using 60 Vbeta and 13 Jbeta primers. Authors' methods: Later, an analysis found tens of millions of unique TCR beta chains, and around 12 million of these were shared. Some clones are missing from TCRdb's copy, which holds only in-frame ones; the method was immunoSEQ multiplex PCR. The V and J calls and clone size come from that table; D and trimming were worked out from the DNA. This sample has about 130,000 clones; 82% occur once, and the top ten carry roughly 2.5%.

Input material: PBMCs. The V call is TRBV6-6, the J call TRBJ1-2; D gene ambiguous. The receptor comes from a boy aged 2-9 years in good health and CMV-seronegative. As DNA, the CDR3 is TGTGCCAGCAGTTCCCAGGTTTACTATGGCTACACCTTC. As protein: CASSSQVYYGYTF.